Shown below are 14 T cell receptor beta chains from a single sample sequenced in a study of T cells after yellow fever vaccination. TCRdb called the 5' RACE reads again in MiXCR, with one record for every CDR3 protein. The repertoire has 20,000 to 25,000 distinct CDR3 sequences, roughly 3.4% of them found once; the top ten carry around 0.95%. The source was PBMCs, either bulk or a sorted T-cell subset (CD4+, CD8+, memory, or dextramer-sorted; not recorded which), collected about 49 days after the first yellow fever vaccination. The receptor set was obtained from a man in his late teens or twenties who received the YFV17D yellow fever vaccine.

This clonotype was recorded at least ten times. The chain uses TRBV11-2 and TRBJ2-3, with TRBD2 matching 12 bases. The CDR3 runs to 16 residues. V gave up 5 bases and J gave up 2 bases; unmatched junction bases: 5. Germline CDR1 and CDR2: SGHAT and FQNNGV. As DNA, the CDR3 is TGTGCCAGCAGCGCCCGGACTAGCGGGGTCACAGATACGCAGTATTTT. It is translated as CASSARTSGVTDTQYF.

This clonotype came up many times. This sequence joins TRBV20-1 and TRBJ2-3, with D possibly TRBD1 on 6 matching bases. Germline V gives CDR1 DFQATT, CDR2 SNEGSKA (reference sequence). The V end was cut by 5 bases, the J end by 9 bases, with 21 bases between. The CDR3 extends over 14 amino acids. CDR3 nucleotides: TGCAGTGCTGGCCCCAGGGGCCAGCACGACACGCAGTATTTT. Translating gives CSAGPRGQHDTQYF.

This clonotype was found many times. The chain couples TRBV6-2 or TRBV6-3 to TRBJ2-5; perhaps TRBD1 as D (5 bases). The CDR3 runs to 15 residues. Germline V gives CDR1 MNHEY, CDR2 SVGEGT. V lost 6 bases, J lost 1 base, and 15 bases lay in between. In DNA form, the CDR3 reads TGTGCCAGCAGCGACAGAATAATCCCCCAAGAGACCCAGTACTTC. Its protein product is CASSDRIIPQETQYF.

This clonotype was recorded at least ten times. The chain employs TRBV6-5 and TRBJ1-1; D gene uncertain. This CDR3 comprises 13 residues. V was clipped by 3 bases and J by 10 bases, with 15 bases between them. Germline V gene data show CDR1 as MNHEY and CDR2 as SVGAGI. The CDR3 DNA is TGTGCCAGCAGTTATGTGGGGATACGAGGAGCTTTCTTT. Encoded protein: CASSYVGIRGAFF.

This clonotype has ten or more counts. This chain joins TRBV18 and TRBJ2-6; D unclear. V was trimmed by 1 base and J by 2 bases, leaving 6 bases between them. The CDR3 covers 15 residues. Germline loops: CDR1 KGHSH, CDR2 LQKENI. The CDR3 sequence is CASSPLGTGANVLTF. For the CDR3, the DNA is TGTGCCAGCTCACCACTGGGGACTGGGGCCAACGTCCTGACTTTC.

This clonotype was recorded at least ten times. The chain joins TRBV11-2 to TRBJ2-7, with a tentative D call TRBD2 (5 bases). V dropped 5 bases and J dropped 3 bases, with 11 bases sitting between them. CDR1 and CDR2 (germline): SGHAT, FQNNGV. This CDR3 comprises 13 residues. The CDR3 bases are TGTGCCAGCAGCACCCGGACTCACTACGAGCAGTACTTC. This encodes CASSTRTHYEQYF.

This clonotype came up many times. V usage is TRBV7-3 and J usage is TRBJ2-3; TRBD2 matches at 10 bases. The CDR3 contains 16 residues. The germline CDR1 and CDR2 sequences are SGHTA and FQGTGA. V lost 6 bases and J lost 4; bases outside the gene matches: 10. The CDR3: CASSPGAGGFSDTQYF. The CDR3 DNA is TGTGCCAGCAGTCCTGGAGCGGGGGGGTTTTCAGATACGCAGTATTTT.

This clonotype has at least ten counts. The V and J genes are TRBV7-9 and TRBJ1-2; D remains unclear. V was pared by 4 bases and J by 4 bases, with 10 bases between. Germline assignment: CDR1 SEHNR and CDR2 FQNEAQ (reference sequence). The CDR3 has 13 amino acids. The CDR3 DNA reads TGTGCCAGCAGCTCTGACGCAAGCTATGGCTACACCTTC. Translated, it gives CASSSDASYGYTF.

This clonotype was observed at least ten times. This chain connects TRBV5-1 to TRBJ2-5; 7 positions agree with TRBD1. Unmatched junction bases numbered 8, after V lost 4 bases and J lost 5 bases. Per germline, CDR1 SGHRS and CDR2 YFSETQ. CDR3 size: 14 residues. CDR3 sequence: CASSPRTGAETQYF. The CDR3 DNA follows: TGCGCCAGCAGCCCTAGAACAGGGGCGGAGACCCAGTACTTC. Full variable domain (missing parts from reference TRBV5-1 and TRBJ2-5): KAGVTQTPRYLIKTRGQQVTLSCSPISGHRSVSWYQQTPGQGLQFLFEYFSETQRNKGNFPGRFSGRQFSNSRSEMNVSTLELGDSALYLCASSPRTGAETQYFGPGTRLLVL.

This clonotype came up many times. V gene TRBV20-1 combines with J gene TRBJ2-7, with 11 bases that match TRBD1. The germline gives CDR1 DFQATT, CDR2 SNEGSKA (reference sequence). Losses at the gene ends were 6 bases for V and 6 bases for J; bases not matched to a gene: 13. There are 15 residues in the CDR3. The CDR3 is CSAISAGQGGIEQYF. The CDR3, as DNA: TGCAGTGCCATTAGTGCGGGACAGGGGGGGATCGAGCAGTACTTC.

The sample holds many counts of this clonotype. The rearrangement joins TRBV6-5 to TRBJ2-2; the D gene is possibly TRBD1 (6 bases). CDR3 length: 15 amino acids. V was trimmed by 5 bases and J by 5 bases, leaving 15 bases between them. The germline gives CDR1 MNHEY, CDR2 SVGAGI. CDR3 sequence (DNA): TGTGCCAGCAGTCCTGAAGGGGGTTGGACCGGGGAGCTGTTTTTT. This codes for CASSPEGGWTGELFF.

This clonotype was observed a handful of times. This rearrangement joins TRBV5-4 to TRBJ1-2; tentatively, D is TRBD1 (6 bases). The germline V and J ends were trimmed by 3 bases and 6 bases, with 15 bases remaining between them. Germline CDR1 reads SGHNT; CDR2 reads YYREEE (reference sequence). The CDR3 consists of 14 residues. Here the CDR3 reads CASSSDLQGHGYTF. The CDR3 DNA reads TGTGCCAGCAGCTCGGACCTACAGGGACATGGCTACACCTTC. The full variable domain, with the rest looked up from reference TRBV5-4 and TRBJ1-2, is ETGVTQSPTHLIKTRGQQVTLRCSSQSGHNTVSWYQQALGQGPQFIFQYYREEENGRGNFPPRFSGLQFPNYSSELNVNALELDDSALYLCASSSDLQGHGYTFGSGTRLTVV.

This clonotype was counted many times. The J gene is TRBJ2-2, the V gene TRBV11-3, with D perhaps assigned TRBD1 or TRBD2 (7 bases each). V shed 5 bases and J shed 5 bases, with 15 bases lying between them. Looked up from germline, CDR1 is SGHNT and CDR2 is YENEEA. The CDR3 loop spans 15 amino acids. This chain's CDR3 is CASSPSGGGTGELFF. DNA for the CDR3: TGTGCCAGCAGCCCATCAGGGGGGGGGACCGGGGAGCTGTTTTTT.

This clonotype has a count of ten or more. The chain is built from TRBV7-8 and TRBJ1-5; no clear D gene. The CDR3 runs 14 residues. Germline CDR1 SGHVS, CDR2 FQNEAQ. Deletions cut 8 bases from V and 5 bases from J, with 16 bases between. The CDR3 DNA reads as TGTGCCAGCGGCGCCGGCTCAATAGATCAGCCCCAGCATTTT. This gives the protein CASGAGSIDQPQHF.